These 30 T cell receptor beta chains came from one sample sequenced in a study of T-cell reconstitution after alpha-beta-depleted transplantation in children. Preparation of the TCRbeta library was carried out with unique molecular identifiers. Each CDR3 protein is one row after TCRdb ran MiXCR on the PCR reads. The data contain fewer than 120,000 distinct CDR3 sequences, about 9.4% of them singletons. The specimen comprised PBMCs from the stem cell graft donor, sampled from the stem cell graft. These TCRs come from a human donor who donated a stem cell graft to a child with acute lymphoblastic leukemia.

This clonotype was detected many times. The chain is built from TRBV14 and TRBJ2-1; weak D call: TRBD2 (6 bases). The V and J ends lost 4 bases and 6 bases respectively, with 16 bases between them. From germline, CDR1 is SGHDN and CDR2 FVKESK. The CDR3 totals 15 residues. The CDR3 sequence is CASSPPGVLPNEQFF. The CDR3 DNA sequence: TGTGCCAGCAGCCCTCCGGGAGTTTTGCCCAATGAGCAGTTCTTC.

This clonotype appeared many times. The V call is TRBV28, the J call TRBJ2-7; unclear D gene. The CDR3 sequence is 13 residues long. V dropped 5 bases and J dropped 1 base, with 9 bases sitting between them. In germline, CDR1 is MDHEN, CDR2 SYDVKM. CDR3 residues: CASSRRYSYEQYF. For the CDR3, the DNA is TGTGCCAGCAGTCGCAGGTATTCCTACGAGCAGTACTTC.

This clonotype was detected many times. The chain is built from TRBV24-1 and TRBJ2-1, with 13 nucleotides matching TRBD2. Trimming cost V 7 bases and J 8 bases; bases outside gene matches: 7. From germline, CDR1 is KGHDR and CDR2 SFDVKD. There are 15 residues in the CDR3. The CDR3 protein is CATRPGTSGNDEQFF. The CDR3 nucleotides are TGTGCCACCAGACCCGGGACTAGCGGGAACGATGAGCAGTTCTTC.

This clonotype showed up many times. The V gene is TRBV6-1, the J gene TRBJ1-2, with 9 bases that match TRBD1. The CDR3 has 14 amino acids. Trimming at V came to 4 bases and at J to 7 bases, leaving 7 bases not matched to a gene. Germline V gives CDR1 MNHNS, CDR2 SASEGT. CDR3 sequence reads: CASSGDRAVGGYTF. CDR3 DNA: TGTGCCAGCAGTGGGGACAGGGCAGTAGGTGGCTACACCTTC.

This clonotype occurred many times. The V call is TRBV27, the J call TRBJ2-7; no firm D call. Germline CDR1 and CDR2: MNHEY and SMNVEV (reference sequence). V lost 5 bases and J lost 0, with 11 bases in between. The CDR3 runs 14 residues. This CDR3 reads CASSNSEISYEQYF. The CDR3 coding sequence is TGTGCCAGCAGTAATAGTGAAATCTCCTACGAGCAGTACTTC.

This clonotype was seen many times. The V gene is TRBV6-5, the J gene TRBJ2-2; D is uncertain. In germline, CDR1 is MNHEY, CDR2 SVGAGI. V lost 6 bases to trimming and J lost 6 bases, with 5 bases between them. The CDR3 contains 11 residues. In DNA, the CDR3 is TGTGCCAGCAGCCGCCCCGGGGAGCTGTTTTTT. Protein sequence: CASSRPGELFF.

This clonotype was detected many times. The chain employs TRBV5-5 and TRBJ2-1; possible D gene TRBD1, 5 bases. From germline, CDR1 is SGHKS and CDR2 YYEKEE (reference sequence). Trimming left V 7 bases short and J 4 bases short, with 21 bases between. The CDR3 spans 16 residues. The DNA of the CDR3 is TGTGCCAGCCCCCCCCCTGGGGCAGGTACTTACAATGAGCAGTTCTTC. It yields the protein CASPPPGAGTYNEQFF.

The rearrangement uses TRBV27 and TRBJ2-2; D gene ambiguous. Germline CDR1 and CDR2: MNHEY and SMNVEV (reference sequence). The CDR3 spans 13 residues. V was clipped by 2 bases and J by 7 bases, with 8 bases between them. CDR3 nucleotide sequence: TGTGCCAGCAGTTTAAGGATTGGCGGGGAGCTGTTTTTT. Translating gives CASSLRIGGELFF.

The table lists this clonotype with many counts. V usage is TRBV5-5 and J usage is TRBJ2-5; a possible D gene is TRBD2 (5 bases). V lost 1 base and J lost 3, with 7 bases in between. Germline V CDR1 and CDR2: SGHKS, YYEKEE (reference sequence). The CDR3 runs 13 residues. CDR3 protein: CASSLPGKETQYF. Here the CDR3 DNA reads TGTGCCAGCAGCTTGCCCGGGAAAGAGACCCAGTACTTC. Complete variable domain (other parts from reference TRBV5-5 and TRBJ2-5): DAGVTQSPTHLIKTRGQQVTLRCSPISGHKSVSWYQQVLGQGPQFIFQYYEKEERGRGNFPDRFSARQFPNYSSELNVNALLLGDSALYLCASSLPGKETQYFGPGTRLLVL.

This clonotype was counted ten times or more. The chain is built from TRBV12-3 or TRBV12-4 and TRBJ2-7; TRBD2 might be the D (6 bases). The CDR3 contains 12 residues. Trimming stripped 4 bases from V and 6 bases from J, with 10 bases between. The CDR3 reads CASSSWGVEQYF. In nucleotides, the CDR3 is TGTGCCAGCAGTTCCTGGGGGGTCGAGCAGTACTTC.

The chain joins TRBV20-1 to TRBJ2-2; a possible D gene is TRBD2 (6 bases). The CDR3 is made up of 13 amino acids. Germline V gene sequence: CDR1 DFQATT, CDR2 SNEGSKA (reference sequence). For the CDR3, the DNA is TGCAGAGAGTGGCGGGGGAACACCGGGGAGCTGTTTTTT. Encoded protein: CREWRGNTGELFF.

The table lists this clonotype with many counts. The V and J genes are TRBV10-3 and TRBJ2-7; 12 bases are a match to TRBD2. Germline assignment: CDR1 ENHRY and CDR2 SYGVKD. V was pared by 7 bases and J by 5 bases, with 12 bases of the junction left unmatched. This CDR3 is 16 amino acids long. The CDR3 bases are TGTGCCATCAATACGTGGACTAGCGGGAAGGGCAACGAGCAGTACTTC. Its protein product is CAINTWTSGKGNEQYF.

This clonotype was recorded at least ten times. V usage is TRBV14 and J usage is TRBJ2-1; D might be TRBD2 (5 bases). Trimming removed 3 bases at V and 2 bases at J, with 8 bases between. The length of the CDR3 is 14 residues. CDR1 and CDR2 from the germline V gene are SGHDN and FVKESK. CDR3 sequence: CASSHRRTYNEQFF. The DNA of the CDR3 is TGTGCCAGCAGCCACCGGAGGACCTACAATGAGCAGTTCTTC.

This clonotype was counted ten times or more. The chain couples TRBV20-1 to TRBJ1-5; maybe TRBD1 (5 bases). CDR3 size: 13 residues. Trimming removed 5 bases at V and 4 bases at J, with 12 bases between. Germline V CDR1 and CDR2: DFQATT, SNEGSKA (reference sequence). CDR3 protein: CSAGGHMNQPQHF. CDR3 nucleotide sequence: TGCAGTGCTGGCGGACATATGAATCAGCCCCAGCATTTT.

Ten or more counts support this clonotype. CDR3 in amino acids: CASSLASLNTGELFF. The CDR3 nucleotides are TGTGCCAGCAGCTTAGCCAGTCTGAACACCGGGGAGCTGTTTTTT. V is TRBV7-6 and J is TRBJ2-2; D is unresolved. V shed 0 bases and J shed 1 base, with 6 bases lying between them. The CDR3 loop spans 15 amino acids. The germline V gene has CDR1 SGHVS and CDR2 FNYEAQ.

At least ten counts were recorded for this clonotype. The V call is TRBV20-1, the J call TRBJ2-3; weak D call: TRBD2 (6 bases). Germline CDR1 reads DFQATT; CDR2 reads SNEGSKA (reference sequence). This CDR3 has 11 residues. Trimming removed 6 bases from V and 7 bases from J, with 11 bases in between. The CDR3 is CSAKAGYTQYF. The CDR3, as DNA: TGCAGTGCCAAAGCGGGCTATACGCAGTATTTT.

This clonotype was seen repeatedly, ten times or more. The CDR3 DNA follows: TGTGCCAGCAGCTTCGGGTCTTTTGGCTACACCTTC. Its translation: CASSFGSFGYTF. The chain carries TRBV7-9 and TRBJ1-2; no definite D call. Germline V gene sequence: CDR1 SEHNR, CDR2 FQNEAQ (reference sequence). The CDR3 spans 12 residues. The V gene lost 3 bases and the J gene lost 7 bases, with 9 bases spanning the gap.

This clonotype occurred many times. The V call is TRBV20-1, the J call TRBJ2-1; TRBD2 agrees at 11 bases. This CDR3 comprises 14 residues. J lost 6 bases, V lost 2 bases, and 3 bases had no gene match. Per the germline V gene, CDR1 is DFQATT and CDR2 is SNEGSKA (reference sequence). As DNA, the CDR3 is TGCAGTGCTAGAACTAGCGGGAGTGGCAATGAGCAGTTCTTC. Amino acid sequence: CSARTSGSGNEQFF.

This clonotype was detected a few times. The genes are TRBV7-9 and TRBJ2-1; 7 bases agree with TRBD1. Germline values: CDR1 SEHNR, CDR2 FQNEAQ (reference sequence). Trimming took 2 bases from V and 5 from J; bases not matched to a gene: 9. The CDR3 totals 16 residues. CDR3 protein: CASSLLGQVVHNEQFF. CDR3 sequence (DNA): TGTGCCAGCAGCTTACTAGGACAGGTTGTCCACAATGAGCAGTTCTTC.

This clonotype was observed at least ten times. The genes are TRBV14 and TRBJ2-5; possible D gene TRBD1, 5 bases. V dropped 1 base and J dropped 2 bases, with 11 bases sitting between them. This CDR3 comprises 15 residues. Germline CDR1 is SGHDN and CDR2 is FVKESK. The CDR3 protein is CASSQGWTQQETQYF. The CDR3, as DNA: TGTGCCAGCAGCCAAGGTTGGACACAACAAGAGACCCAGTACTTC.

This clonotype was seen at least ten times. The V call is TRBV7-3, the J call TRBJ2-6, with D hard to call. Germline V gene data show CDR1 as SGHTA and CDR2 as FQGTGA. The CDR3 length is 15 residues. V gave up 5 bases and J gave up 0 bases, with 8 bases separating them. CDR3 sequence (DNA): TGTGCCAGCAGCCCGGTACGCTCTGGGGCCAACGTCCTGACTTTC. It encodes CASSPVRSGANVLTF.

On this clonotype itself: A much larger clone sits a single nucleotide away, making a read error possible. The gene calls are TRBV18 and TRBJ1-6, with a tentative D call TRBD1 (6 bases). The CDR3 totals 15 residues. V was pared by 0 bases and J by 9 bases, with 12 bases between. Germline CDR1 is KGHSH and CDR2 is LQKENI. CDR3 amino acids: CASSPPIGGGSPLHF. DNA for the CDR3: TGTGCCAGCTCACCACCTATAGGGGGAGGTTCACCCCTCCACTTT.

At least ten counts were recorded for this clonotype. The chain carries TRBV15 and TRBJ2-2; 8 nucleotides match TRBD1. With 0 bases clipped from V and 1 base from J, the junction kept 7 bases outside the gene matches. The CDR3 runs 18 residues. Looked up from germline, CDR1 is LNHNV and CDR2 is YYDKDF (reference sequence). Here the CDR3 DNA reads TGTGCCACCAGCAGAGAGGTTGGGGGACAGGTGAACACCGGGGAGCTGTTTTTT. Its protein is CATSREVGGQVNTGELFF.

This clonotype has ten or more counts. This rearrangement joins TRBV12-3 or TRBV12-4 to TRBJ2-7; 7 nucleotides align to TRBD1. The V gene end was trimmed by 6 bases and the J gene end by 0 bases; junction bases not matched to a gene: 11. The CDR3 extends over 16 amino acids. Written as DNA, the CDR3 is TGTGCCAGCAGCCTGCCACAGGGGATGGGCTCCTACGAGCAGTACTTC. Residues: CASSLPQGMGSYEQYF.

This clonotype was seen repeatedly, ten times or more. The chain is built from TRBV6-1 and TRBJ1-3; 7 bases map to TRBD1. Germline V CDR1 and CDR2: MNHNS, SASEGT. This CDR3 contains 15 residues. Unmatched junction bases numbered 9, after V lost 6 bases and J lost 4 bases. CDR3 nucleotides: TGTGCCAGCAGAGCTTCAGGGGGTGGAGGAAACACCATATATTTT. Amino acid sequence: CASRASGGGGNTIYF.

There are many counts of this clonotype. The chain couples TRBV4-3 to TRBJ1-4; TRBD1 might be the D (5 bases). Germline V gives CDR1 LGHNA, CDR2 YSLEER. Trimming pared 0 bases from V and 4 bases from J, leaving 15 bases between. This CDR3 contains 17 residues. The CDR3 DNA follows: TGCGCCAGCAGCCAAGAGAGAAAACAGGCTTTTAATGAAAAACTGTTTTTT. This translates into CASSQERKQAFNEKLFF.

This clonotype came up many times. V and J are TRBV7-6 and TRBJ1-5, with D perhaps matching TRBD1 (5 bases). The CDR3 extends over 13 amino acids. Per the germline V gene, CDR1 is SGHVS and CDR2 is FNYEAQ. Trimming removed 1 base at V and 7 bases at J, with 8 bases between. CDR3 nucleotide sequence: TGTGCCAGCAGCTTAGGGGGCAGGCAGCCCCAGCATTTT. Translated: CASSLGGRQPQHF. The whole variable domain, filled in from reference TRBV7-6 and TRBJ1-5, reads GAGVSQSPRYKVTKRGQDVALRCDPISGHVSLYWYRQALGQGPEFLTYFNYEAQQDKSGLPNDRFSAERPEGSISTLTIQRTEQRDSAMYRCASSLGGRQPQHFGDGTRLSIL.

This clonotype was found many times. The gene calls are TRBV12-3 or TRBV12-4 and TRBJ2-5; no clear D. The CDR3 extends over 15 amino acids. The V end was cut by 6 bases, the J end by 1 base, with 15 bases between. CDR3 coding DNA: TGTGCCAGCAGGGTCGGTGCACAATTCCAAGAGACCCAGTACTTC. Amino acids: CASRVGAQFQETQYF.

This chain's CDR3 is CASSLAGITYEQYF. The CDR3, as DNA: TGTGCCAGCAGCTTAGCAGGGATCACCTACGAGCAGTACTTC. The chain carries TRBV7-2 and TRBJ2-7; D gene ambiguous. The CDR3 is 14 amino acids. V was shortened by 0 bases and J by 2 bases, with 8 bases between the two germline ends. Germline V gives CDR1 SGHTA, CDR2 FQGNSA.

The sample holds many counts of this clonotype. The rearrangement joins TRBV7-2 to TRBJ1-3, with 7 bases aligning to TRBD1. Per germline, CDR1 SGHTA and CDR2 FQGNSA. The CDR3 covers 15 residues. The V segment lost 6 bases and the J segment 0 bases; nucleotides outside the gene matches: 5. CDR3: CASSYGTDSGNTIYF. In DNA, the CDR3 is TGTGCCAGCAGTTACGGGACAGACTCTGGAAACACCATATATTTT. The full variable domain, its missing parts supplied by reference TRBV7-2 and TRBJ1-3, is GAGVSQSPSNKVTEKGKDVELRCDPISGHTALYWYRQSLGQGLEFLIYFQGNSAPDKSGLPSDRFSAERTGGSVSTLTIQRTQQEDSAVYLCASSYGTDSGNTIYFGEGSWLTVV.